This T cell receptor beta chain is from a study of cytomegalovirus exposure and HLA in healthy donors. V was pared by 7 bases and J by 3 bases, with 10 bases of the junction left unmatched. The CDR3 is 16 amino acids. CDR1 and CDR2 (germline): LNHDA, SQIVND (reference sequence). PCR primers comprised 60 Vbeta and 13 Jbeta primers. TCRdb keeps only in-frame clones here, not all; method: immunoSEQ multiplex PCR. Of some 150,000 clones in the sample, around 80% are singletons; the top ten hold approximately 4.5%. Sample: PBMCs. This sequence joins TRBV19 and TRBJ2-2; 8 nucleotides align to TRBD1. The sequence derives from a man younger than 45 in good health and CMV-seronegative. For the CDR3, the DNA is TGTGCCAGTATCGACTTACGGGACAGGTACACCGGGGAGCTGTTTTTT. This translates into CASIDLRDRYTGELFF.